This passage covers 8 T cell receptor beta chains from one sample sequenced in a study of blood T cell repertoires in COVID-19. The table came from immunoSEQ multiplex PCR; TCRdb's copy has only in-frame clones and leaves some out. The sample records 200,000 to 250,000 clones, roughly 83% being singletons. Sequenced input: peripheral blood. The receptors derive from an elderly woman with COVID-19, enrolled during active disease.

V is TRBV15 and J is TRBJ1-1, with a weak D call TRBD1 (6 bases). Between the trimmed V and J ends, which lost 1 base and 1 base, there was a span of 10 bases. The CDR3 is 15 residues long. Germline assignment: CDR1 LNHNV and CDR2 YYDKDF (reference sequence). Here the CDR3 reads CATSRVYRENTEAFF. The CDR3 bases are TGTGCCACCAGCAGAGTGTACAGGGAGAACACTGAAGCTTTCTTT.

The chain uses TRBV18 and TRBJ1-5; the D is unclear. This CDR3 region has 13 residues. V lost 3 bases and J lost 0, with 3 bases in between. Germline V CDR1 and CDR2: KGHSH, LQKENI. This chain's CDR3 is CASSPASNQPQHF. CDR3 in DNA: TGTGCCAGCTCACCGGCTAGCAATCAGCCCCAGCATTTT.

The chain uses TRBV19 and TRBJ1-4; D might be TRBD1 (6 bases). The ends were cut back, 4 bases at V and 7 bases at J, with 16 bases in the middle. Germline V lookup: CDR1 LNHDA, CDR2 SQIVND (reference sequence). The CDR3 is made up of 15 amino acids. CDR3 in DNA: TGTGCCAGTAGTACCGGACGACAGGACCCTGAAAAACTGTTTTTT. It codes for CASSTGRQDPEKLFF. The whole variable domain, filled in from reference TRBV19 and TRBJ1-4, reads DGGITQSPKYLFRKEGQNVTLSCEQNLNHDAMYWYRQDPGQGLRLIYYSQIVNDFQKGDIAEGYSVSREKKESFPLTVTSAQKNPTAFYLCASSTGRQDPEKLFFGSGTQLSVL.

This chain links TRBV3-1 (or the pseudogene TRBV3-2) with TRBJ1-1; TRBD1 matches 10 bases. CDR3 length equals 16 residues. Germline trimming cut 1 base from V and 3 bases from J; bases unmatched to any gene: 5. Germline-derived CDR1 and CDR2 are LGHDT and YNNKEL (reference sequence). The CDR3 sequence: CASSQADRGRDTEAFF. CDR3 DNA: TGTGCCAGCAGCCAAGCGGACAGGGGGAGGGACACTGAAGCTTTCTTT.

For the CDR3, the DNA is TGCGCCAGCAGTGAGTCAGGAGGCGATAGCAATCAGCCCCAGCATTTT. Protein: CASSESGGDSNQPQHF. The J gene is TRBJ1-5, the V gene TRBV10-2; no firm D call. V lost 0 bases and J 0 bases, leaving 9 bases between the germline ends. The germline V gene has CDR1 WSHSY and CDR2 SAAADI. This CDR3 has 16 residues.

The chain couples TRBV1 to TRBJ2-1; TRBD2, the table's D call, was not compared with the DNA. TRBV1 is noted as a pseudogene. The CDR3 is 17 residues long. The CDR3 is CTSSQDGISGNDNEQFF. The CDR3 bases are TGCACCAGCAGCCAAGATGGCATTAGCGGGAACGACAATGAGCAGTTCTTC.

This chain links TRBV30 with TRBJ1-1; 8 bases match TRBD1. The CDR3 runs to 13 residues. Germline loops: CDR1 GTSNPN, CDR2 SVGIG (reference sequence). Trimming cost V 4 bases and J 5 bases; bases outside gene matches: 6. CDR3 sequence: CAWTSGGGTEAFF. The CDR3, as DNA: TGTGCCTGGACCTCAGGGGGCGGGACTGAAGCTTTCTTT.

This clone was detected once. The chain combines TRBV6-5 with TRBJ1-6, with D possibly TRBD1 on 6 matching bases. V lost 6 bases and J 9 bases, leaving 15 bases between the germline ends. This CDR3 has 14 residues. The germline V gene has CDR1 MNHEY and CDR2 SVGAGI. This CDR3 is CASSLTGRSSPLHF. The CDR3 DNA follows: TGTGCCAGCAGCCTAACAGGGCGTAGTTCACCCCTCCACTTT.